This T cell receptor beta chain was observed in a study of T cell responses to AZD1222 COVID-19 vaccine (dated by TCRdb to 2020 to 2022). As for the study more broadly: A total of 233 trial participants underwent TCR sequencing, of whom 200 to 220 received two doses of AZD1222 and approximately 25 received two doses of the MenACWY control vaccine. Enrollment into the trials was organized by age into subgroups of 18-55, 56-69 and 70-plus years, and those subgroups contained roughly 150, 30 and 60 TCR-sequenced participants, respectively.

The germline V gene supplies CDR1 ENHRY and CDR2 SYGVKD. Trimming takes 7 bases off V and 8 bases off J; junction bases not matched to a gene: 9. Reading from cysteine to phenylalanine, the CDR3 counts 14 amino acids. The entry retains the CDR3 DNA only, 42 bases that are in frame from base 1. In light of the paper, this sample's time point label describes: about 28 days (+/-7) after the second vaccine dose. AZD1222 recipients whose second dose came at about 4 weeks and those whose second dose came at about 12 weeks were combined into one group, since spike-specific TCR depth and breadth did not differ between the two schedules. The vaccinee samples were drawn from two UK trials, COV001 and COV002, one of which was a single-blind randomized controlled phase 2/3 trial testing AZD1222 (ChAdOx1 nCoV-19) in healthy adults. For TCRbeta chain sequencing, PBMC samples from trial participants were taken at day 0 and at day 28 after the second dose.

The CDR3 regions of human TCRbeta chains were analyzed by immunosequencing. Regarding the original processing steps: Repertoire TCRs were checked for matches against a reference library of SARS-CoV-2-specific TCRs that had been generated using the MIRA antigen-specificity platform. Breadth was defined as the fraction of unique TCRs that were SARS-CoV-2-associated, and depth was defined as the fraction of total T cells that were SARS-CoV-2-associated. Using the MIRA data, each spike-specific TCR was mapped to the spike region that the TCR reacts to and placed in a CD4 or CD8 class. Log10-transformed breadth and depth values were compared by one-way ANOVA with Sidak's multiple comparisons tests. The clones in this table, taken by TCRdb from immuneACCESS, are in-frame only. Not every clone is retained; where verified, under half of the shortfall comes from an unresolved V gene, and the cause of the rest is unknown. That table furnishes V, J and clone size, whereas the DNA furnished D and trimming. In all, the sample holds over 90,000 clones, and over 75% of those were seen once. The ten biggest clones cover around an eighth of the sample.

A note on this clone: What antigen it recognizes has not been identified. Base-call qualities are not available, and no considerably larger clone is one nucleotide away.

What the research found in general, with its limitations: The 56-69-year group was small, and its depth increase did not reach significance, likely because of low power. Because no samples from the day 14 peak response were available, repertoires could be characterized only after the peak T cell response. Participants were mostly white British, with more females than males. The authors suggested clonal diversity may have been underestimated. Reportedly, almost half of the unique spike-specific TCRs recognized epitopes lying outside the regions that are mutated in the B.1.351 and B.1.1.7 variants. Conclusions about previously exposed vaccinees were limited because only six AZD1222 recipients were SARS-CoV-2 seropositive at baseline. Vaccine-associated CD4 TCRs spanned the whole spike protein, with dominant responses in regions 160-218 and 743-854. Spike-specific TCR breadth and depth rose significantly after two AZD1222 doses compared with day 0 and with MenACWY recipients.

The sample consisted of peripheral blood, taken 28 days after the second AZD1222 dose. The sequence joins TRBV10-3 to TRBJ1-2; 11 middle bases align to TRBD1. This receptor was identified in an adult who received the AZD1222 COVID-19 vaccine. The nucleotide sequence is TGTGCCATCACCTTCGGACAGGGGGCGCAAGGCTACACCTTC. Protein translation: CAITFGQGAQGYTF.